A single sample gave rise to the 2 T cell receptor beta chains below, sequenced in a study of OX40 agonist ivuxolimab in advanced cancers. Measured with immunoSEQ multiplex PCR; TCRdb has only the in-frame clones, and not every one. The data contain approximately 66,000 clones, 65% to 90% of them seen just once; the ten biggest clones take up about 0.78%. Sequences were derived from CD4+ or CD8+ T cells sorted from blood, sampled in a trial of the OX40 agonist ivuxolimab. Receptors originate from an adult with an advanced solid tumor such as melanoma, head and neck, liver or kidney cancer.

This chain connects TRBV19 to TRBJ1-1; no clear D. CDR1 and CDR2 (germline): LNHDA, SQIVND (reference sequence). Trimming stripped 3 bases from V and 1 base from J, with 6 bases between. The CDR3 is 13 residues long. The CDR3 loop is CASSINRNTEAFF. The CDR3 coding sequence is TGTGCCAGTAGTATTAACAGGAACACTGAAGCTTTCTTT.

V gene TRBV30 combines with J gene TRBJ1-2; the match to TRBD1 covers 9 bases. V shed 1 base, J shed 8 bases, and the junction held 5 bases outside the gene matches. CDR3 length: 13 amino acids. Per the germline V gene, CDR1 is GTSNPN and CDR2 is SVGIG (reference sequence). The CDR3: CAWSAQGAYGYTF. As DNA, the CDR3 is TGTGCCTGGAGTGCACAGGGGGCGTACGGCTACACCTTC.